The clone carrying this T cell receptor (beta chain) was seen repeatedly, ten times or more. The antigen remains undetermined. The CDR3 is 16 amino acids. The germline gives CDR1 LGHDT, CDR2 YNNKEL (reference sequence). V was pared by 1 base and J by 4 bases, with 13 bases between. TCRdb reprocessed the 5' RACE reads with MiXCR, giving one entry per CDR3 protein. The profile shows some 49,000 distinct CDR3 sequences, 3.5% to 4.5% of them singletons. These data are taken from a study of early T cells in non-severe SARS-CoV-2 infection. Study-level points and caveats: Sequences matched to VDJdb favored anti-spike CD8 responses, while private and CD4 specificities were missed.

What was sequenced was whole blood. The TCR was taken from an adult who was a healthcare worker with PCR-confirmed SARS-CoV-2 infection or an uninfected control (not recorded which). The J gene is TRBJ1-4, the V gene TRBV3-1, with D maybe TRBD1 (5 bases). For the CDR3, the DNA is TGTGCCAGCAGCCAAGGGTCAGGGTCACTTAATGAAAAACTGTTTTTT. This gives the protein CASSQGSGSLNEKLFF.